Included here is one TCR beta chain sequence, with context. The antigen is undetermined. The data belong to a study of resident and recirculating memory T cells in vitiligo. Study details: Shave-biopsy epidermis from lesional and nonlesional skin was sequenced alongside PBMCs. General study points: Clonality differed among vitiligo lesions, with no unique dominant clone. Sequences differed between biopsy sites and patients, suggesting private specificity.

TCRdb's copy holds only in-frame clones and misses some; the assay was immunoSEQ multiplex PCR. The repertoire holds 72,000 or so clones, with roughly 94% as singletons. This CDR3 has 13 amino acids. Germline V gives CDR1 MDHEN, CDR2 SYDVKM. V was cut by 1 base and J by 3 bases, with 7 bases left in between. The V gene is TRBV28, the J gene TRBJ2-7, with D tentatively TRBD2 (5 bases). This sequence originates from a male donor with vitiligo. Sequencing was done on a sample of blood. DNA for the CDR3: TGTGCCAGCAGTTTATTCGGGATCTACGAGCAGTACTTC. It specifies CASSLFGIYEQYF.